This TCR beta chain is from a study of T cells in localized non-small cell lung cancer. The CDR3 is 16 residues long. CDR1 and CDR2 from the germline V gene are SNHLY and FYNNEI. V shed 5 bases and J 2 bases; nucleotides not matched to a gene: 4. Here immunoSEQ multiplex PCR was the method, and the copy in TCRdb shows in-frame clones only, minus some. This sample has under 9,500 clones, with roughly nine tenths found just once. Sample: peripheral blood, taken before any cancer treatment. This chain links TRBV2 with TRBJ2-5; 14 positions match TRBD2. This sequence was found in a woman between 35 and 75 years old with stage I squamous cell lung carcinoma. CDR3 protein: CASSPRTSGGQETQYF. The CDR3 DNA reads as TGTGCCAGCAGTCCCCGGACTAGCGGGGGGCAAGAGACCCAGTACTTC.